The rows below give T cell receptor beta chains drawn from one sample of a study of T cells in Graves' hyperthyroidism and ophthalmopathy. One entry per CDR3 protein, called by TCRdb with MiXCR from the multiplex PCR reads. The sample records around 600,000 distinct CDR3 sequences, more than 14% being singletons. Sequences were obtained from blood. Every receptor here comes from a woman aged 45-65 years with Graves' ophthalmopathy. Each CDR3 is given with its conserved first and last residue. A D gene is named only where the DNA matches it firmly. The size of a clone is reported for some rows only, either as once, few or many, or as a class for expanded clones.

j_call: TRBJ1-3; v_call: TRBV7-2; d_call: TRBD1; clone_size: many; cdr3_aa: CASSPQGAGNTIYF; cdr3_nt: TGTGCCAGCAGCCCGCAGGGGGCAGGAAACACCATATATTTT
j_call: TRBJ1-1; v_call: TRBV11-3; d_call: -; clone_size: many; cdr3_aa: CASKGSGGLMNTEAFF; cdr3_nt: TGTGCCAGCAAGGGTAGCGGGGGGCTCATGAACACTGAAGCTTTCTTT
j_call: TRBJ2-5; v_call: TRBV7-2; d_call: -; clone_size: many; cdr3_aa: CASSWGVGETQYF; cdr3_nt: TGTGCCAGCAGCTGGGGGGTAGGAGAGACCCAGTACTTC
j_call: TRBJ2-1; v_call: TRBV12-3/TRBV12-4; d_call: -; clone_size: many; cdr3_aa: CASKGVNYNNEQFF; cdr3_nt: TGTGCCAGCAAGGGGGTGAACTATAACAATGAGCAGTTCTTC
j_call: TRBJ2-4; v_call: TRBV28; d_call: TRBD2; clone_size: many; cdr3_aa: CASSSRTSGRGNIQYF; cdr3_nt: TGTGCCAGCAGTTCCAGGACTAGCGGGAGGGGAAACATTCAGTACTTC
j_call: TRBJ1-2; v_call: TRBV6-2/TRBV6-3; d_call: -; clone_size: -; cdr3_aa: CASSYKRMDGYTF; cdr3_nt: TGTGCCAGCAGTTACAAGAGGATGGACGGCTACACCTTC
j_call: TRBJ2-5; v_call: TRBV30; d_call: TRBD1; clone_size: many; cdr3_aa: CAWSVLGQYQETQYF; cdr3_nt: TGTGCCTGGAGTGTACTGGGACAGTACCAAGAGACCCAGTACTTC
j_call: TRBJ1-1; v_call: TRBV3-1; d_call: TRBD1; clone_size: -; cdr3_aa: CASSQDGRGPLFGTEAFF; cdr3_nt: TGTGCCAGCAGCCAAGATGGCAGGGGGCCATTGTTCGGCACTGAAGCTTTCTTT
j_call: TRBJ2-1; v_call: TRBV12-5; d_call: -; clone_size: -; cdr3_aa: CASGFSPRSSYNEQFF; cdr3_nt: TGTGCTAGTGGATTCTCACCAAGGAGCTCCTACAATGAGCAGTTCTTC
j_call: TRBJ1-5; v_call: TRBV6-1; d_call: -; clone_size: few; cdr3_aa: CASSRGVEPQHF; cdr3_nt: TGTGCCAGCAGTAGGGGTGTGGAGCCCCAGCATTTT
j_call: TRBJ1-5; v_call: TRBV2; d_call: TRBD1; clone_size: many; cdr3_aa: CASSKDRGQGFYSNQPQHF; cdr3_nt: TGTGCCAGCAGTAAGGACAGGGGGCAAGGGTTTTATAGCAATCAGCCCCAGCATTTT
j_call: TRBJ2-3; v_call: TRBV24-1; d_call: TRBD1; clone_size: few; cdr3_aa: CATSDPGQGRGDTQYF; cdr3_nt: TGTGCCACCAGTGATCCCGGACAGGGCAGGGGTGATACGCAGTATTTT